Included here is one TCR beta chain sequence, with context. What it recognizes is unknown. The assay was immunoSEQ multiplex PCR, and TCRdb's table has in-frame clones only and misses some. The table has about 680,000 clones, around 90% seen once; the top ten hold about 1.5%. The data originate from a study of Ad26.COV2.S vaccination and SARS-CoV-2 variants. Whole-study context: Among those in the COV1001 Ad26.COV2.S trial arm was the donor. Administration of Ad26.COV2.S was intramuscular, either once or twice 56 days apart. The study's findings and limits: Analytic work on TCR breadth and depth might have understated the full extent of total T cell responses.

V shed 1 base, J shed 2 bases, and the junction held 8 bases outside the gene matches. Germline V CDR1 and CDR2: SGDLS, YYNGEE. The CDR3 extends over 16 amino acids. The sample's treatment: 15 to 20 received Ad26.COV2.S at low or high dose, single or two shots; about 5 received placebo; per-sample allocation not given. Samples came from day 63 after the first vaccine or placebo injection. The chain couples TRBV9 to TRBJ2-5; 7 bases are shared with TRBD1. Sequenced material: peripheral blood, taken in a trial of Ad26.COV2.S vaccine versus placebo. The TCR originated in a person aged 18-65 years who received the Ad26.COV2.S COVID-19 vaccine or a placebo. CDR3 loop: CASSVTPTGMQETQYF. In DNA, the CDR3 is TGTGCCAGCAGCGTAACTCCGACAGGGATGCAAGAGACCCAGTACTTC.